The 26 T cell receptor beta chains presented below share a single source sample, sequenced in a study of OX40 agonist ivuxolimab in advanced cancers. TCRdb keeps only in-frame clones here, not all; method: immunoSEQ multiplex PCR. The sample carries 35,000 to 50,000 clones, 88% recorded once. The source was CD4+ or CD8+ T cells sorted from blood, collected in a trial of the OX40 agonist ivuxolimab. The receptors were gathered from an adult with an advanced solid tumor such as melanoma, head and neck, liver or kidney cancer.

The V call is TRBV19, the J call TRBJ1-1; D might be TRBD1 (5 bases). The CDR3 consists of 13 residues. Between the trimmed V and J ends, which lost 5 bases and 5 bases, there was a span of 12 bases. Germline loops: CDR1 LNHDA, CDR2 SQIVND (reference sequence). CDR3 sequence (DNA): TGTGCCAGTAGTCACGGGGGAATGACTGAAGCTTTCTTT. Translating gives CASSHGGMTEAFF. The whole variable domain, remainder taken from reference TRBV19 and TRBJ1-1, is DGGITQSPKYLFRKEGQNVTLSCEQNLNHDAMYWYRQDPGQGLRLIYYSQIVNDFQKGDIAEGYSVSREKKESFPLTVTSAQKNPTAFYLCASSHGGMTEAFFGQGTRLTVV.

The chain employs TRBV20-1 and TRBJ2-1, with D uncertain. Trimming stripped 6 bases from V and 4 bases from J, with 4 bases between. This CDR3 has 10 residues. Germline V lookup: CDR1 DFQATT, CDR2 SNEGSKA (reference sequence). The CDR3 loop is CSALYNEQFF. The CDR3 DNA reads TGCAGTGCCTTATACAATGAGCAGTTCTTC.

The chain has TRBV6-6 and TRBJ2-7, with D perhaps assigned TRBD1 or TRBD2 (5 bases each). CDR1 is MNHNY and CDR2 is SVGAGI in the germline V gene (reference sequence). This CDR3 has 15 residues. V was clipped by 4 bases and J by 0 bases, with 13 bases between them. The CDR3 sequence is CASSWGRLISYEQYF. The CDR3 DNA is TGTGCCAGCAGTTGGGGACGGCTAATCTCCTACGAGCAGTACTTC.

The rearrangement links TRBV19 to TRBJ2-7, with D tentatively TRBD1 or TRBD2 (6 bases each). The CDR3 sequence is 14 residues long. Deletions cut 1 base from V and 6 bases from J, with 13 bases between. The V gene's germline CDR1 is LNHDA and CDR2 SQIVND (reference sequence). The CDR3 DNA is TGTGCCAGTAGTATAGTGGGCGGGACAAGCGAGCAGTACTTC. This sequence encodes CASSIVGGTSEQYF.

This chain connects TRBV27 to TRBJ1-3; D unclear. Trimming left V 4 bases short and J 0 bases short, with 10 bases between. This CDR3 has 15 amino acids. CDR1 is MNHEY, CDR2 SMNVEV, per germline (reference sequence). CDR3 DNA: TGTGCCAGCAGTTCCCGGGGAAGCTCTGGAAACACCATATATTTT. This codes for CASSSRGSSGNTIYF.

CDR3 residues: CAWSVQDLKYQETQYF. Here the CDR3 DNA reads TGTGCCTGGAGTGTACAAGACCTAAAGTACCAAGAGACCCAGTACTTC. The J gene is TRBJ2-5, the V gene TRBV30; no reliable D call. CDR1 is GTSNPN, CDR2 SVGIG, per germline (reference sequence). V shed 0 bases and J shed 0 bases, with 14 bases lying between them. This CDR3 is 16 amino acids long.

This chain links TRBV27 with TRBJ2-7; D is undetermined. Germline loops: CDR1 MNHEY, CDR2 SMNVEV (reference sequence). The CDR3 consists of 15 residues. Trimming took off 2 bases at V and 4 bases at J, with 15 bases between the two ends. This chain's CDR3 is CASSLTPSRAYEQYF. CDR3 sequence (DNA): TGTGCCAGCAGTTTAACCCCCTCTCGGGCTTACGAGCAGTACTTC.

The V call is TRBV27, the J call TRBJ2-7; D could derive from TRBD1 or TRBD2 (5 bases each). Deletions cut 5 bases from V and 1 base from J, with 12 bases between. Germline CDR1 is MNHEY and CDR2 is SMNVEV (reference sequence). This CDR3 is built from 14 residues. This CDR3 is CASSPRGASYEQYF. CDR3 bases: TGTGCCAGCAGTCCTCGAGGGGCTTCCTACGAGCAGTACTTC.

The chain recombines TRBV29-1 with TRBJ2-7; 12 nucleotides align to TRBD2. This CDR3 contains 15 residues. The V and J ends lost 0 bases and 1 base, in that order; junction bases with no gene match: 1. The germline V gene has CDR1 SQVTM and CDR2 ANQGSEA. DNA for the CDR3: TGCAGCGTTGAAGACGGACTAGCGGGGTCCTACGAGCAGTACTTC. Translated: CSVEDGLAGSYEQYF.

This clone was observed a few times. The chain carries TRBV27 and TRBJ2-2; D ambiguous. The CDR3 has 14 amino acids. Trimming removed 7 bases at V and 3 bases at J, with 12 bases between. Germline CDR1 is MNHEY and CDR2 is SMNVEV (reference sequence). The CDR3 sequence: CASMLRSYTGELFF. The DNA for the CDR3 is TGTGCCAGCATGTTGCGGAGCTACACCGGGGAGCTGTTTTTT.

This rearrangement joins TRBV7-9 to TRBJ2-7; D unclear. Germline lookup yields CDR1 SEHNR and CDR2 FQNEAQ (reference sequence). This CDR3 comprises 14 residues. V was clipped by 5 bases and J by 2 bases, with 13 bases between them. CDR3 nucleotide sequence: TGTGCCAGCAGCCTTGAAGCTAAAGCCTACGAGCAGTACTTC. It specifies CASSLEAKAYEQYF. Based on the CDR3 plus reference TRBV7-9 and TRBJ2-7, the full variable domain is DTGVSQNPRHKITKRGQNVTFRCDPISEHNRLYWYRQTLGQGPEFLTYFQNEAQLEKSRLLSDRFSAERPKGSFSTLEIQRTEQGDSAMYLCASSLEAKAYEQYFGPGTRLTVT.

This rearrangement joins TRBV30 to TRBJ1-2; TRBD1 matches 7 bases. With V trimmed by 3 bases and J by 4 bases, 8 bases remained unmatched. This CDR3 is 14 amino acids long. CDR1 and CDR2 from the germline V gene are GTSNPN and SVGIG (reference sequence). In DNA form, the CDR3 reads TGTGCCTGGAGAGAGAGGGGGCAGGGCTATGGCTACACCTTC. Amino acid sequence: CAWRERGQGYGYTF.

The chain combines TRBV5-5 with TRBJ2-7; D unclear. The V gene lost 6 bases and the J gene lost 8 bases, with 21 bases spanning the gap. This CDR3 is built from 14 residues. Germline V gives CDR1 SGHKS, CDR2 YYEKEE (reference sequence). In DNA, the CDR3 is TGTGCCAGCAACCTCCCCCGGACGGACGGTCAGCAGTACTTC. It encodes CASNLPRTDGQQYF.

The chain uses TRBV27 and TRBJ2-7; 7 bases are a match to TRBD1. With V trimmed by 1 base and J by 3 bases, 6 bases remained unmatched. Looked up from germline, CDR1 is MNHEY and CDR2 is SMNVEV (reference sequence). This CDR3 contains 15 residues. The CDR3 nucleotides are TGTGCCAGCAGTTTATTACAGGGGCGAAACTACGAGCAGTACTTC. Amino acids: CASSLLQGRNYEQYF.

The chain combines TRBV7-6 with TRBJ2-2; 10 bases are a match to TRBD2. CDR1 and CDR2 (germline): SGHVS, FNYEAQ. V lost 4 bases, J lost 2 bases, and 13 bases stayed unmatched. The CDR3 runs to 19 residues. The CDR3 DNA reads as TGTGCCAGCAGCTCCCGGGGGGGAGCGGGAGGGAGAAACACCGGGGAGCTGTTTTTT. The encoded protein is CASSSRGGAGGRNTGELFF.

The rearrangement uses TRBV7-9 and TRBJ1-2; possible D gene TRBD1, 5 bases. The V end lost 3 bases, the J end lost 5 bases, and 16 bases lay between the germline ends. The germline V gene encodes CDR1 SEHNR and CDR2 FQNEAQ (reference sequence). This CDR3 contains 15 residues. CDR3 coding DNA: TGTGCCAGCAGCTTTGGGGACCTAGGGATATATGGCTACACCTTC. Its protein is CASSFGDLGIYGYTF.

The chain couples TRBV7-8 to TRBJ2-1; 7 nucleotides align to TRBD1. The J segment lost 2 bases and the V segment lost 5 bases, leaving 6 bases of the junction unmatched. The CDR3 extends over 15 amino acids. CDR1 and CDR2 from the germline V gene are SGHVS and FQNEAQ. CDR3 region: CASSLDRATYNEQFF. CDR3 nucleotide sequence: TGTGCCAGCAGCCTTGACAGGGCGACCTACAATGAGCAGTTCTTC.

The chain has TRBV5-1 and TRBJ2-3; D remains unclear. This CDR3 has 12 amino acids. Germline CDR1 is SGHRS and CDR2 is YFSETQ. V lost 3 bases and J lost 2, with 4 bases in between. The CDR3: CASSWNTDTQYF. The CDR3 DNA is TGCGCCAGCAGCTGGAACACAGATACGCAGTATTTT.

This rearrangement joins TRBV7-9 to TRBJ2-3; D is unclear. Germline CDR1 reads SEHNR; CDR2 reads FQNEAQ (reference sequence). Trimming left V 1 base short and J 7 bases short, with 3 bases between. The CDR3 covers 11 residues. CDR3 sequence reads: CASSLENTQYF. In nucleotides, the CDR3 is TGTGCCAGCAGCTTAGAAAATACGCAGTATTTT.

The J gene is TRBJ2-1, the V gene TRBV19; a weak D match, TRBD2 (6 bases). V lost 4 bases, J lost 10 bases, and 23 bases lay in between. CDR1 and CDR2 (germline): LNHDA, SQIVND (reference sequence). The CDR3 totals 16 residues. CDR3: CASSTGVEVPNREQFF. The CDR3 DNA follows: TGTGCCAGTAGTACGGGGGTGGAGGTCCCCAATCGGGAGCAGTTCTTC. The variable domain in full, completed from reference TRBV19 and TRBJ2-1, reads DGGITQSPKYLFRKEGQNVTLSCEQNLNHDAMYWYRQDPGQGLRLIYYSQIVNDFQKGDIAEGYSVSREKKESFPLTVTSAQKNPTAFYLCASSTGVEVPNREQFFGPGTRLTVL.

This rearrangement joins TRBV10-3 to TRBJ1-1; possibly TRBD1 for D (5 bases). CDR1 and CDR2 (germline): ENHRY, SYGVKD. This CDR3 is 14 amino acids long. Trimming stripped 1 base from V and 2 bases from J, with 8 bases between. The CDR3: CAISEFRVNTEAFF. The CDR3 DNA reads TGTGCCATCAGTGAGTTCAGGGTAAACACTGAAGCTTTCTTT.

The rearrangement links TRBV13 to TRBJ1-6; TRBD1 might be the D (5 bases). V lost 1 base to trimming and J lost 5 bases, with 12 bases between them. The germline gives CDR1 PRHDT, CDR2 FYEKMQ (reference sequence). The CDR3 sequence is 16 residues long. The CDR3 DNA sequence: TGTGCCAGCAGCTTAGACTATGGGACCAATAATTCACCCCTCCACTTT. As protein: CASSLDYGTNNSPLHF. Complete variable domain (other parts from reference TRBV13 and TRBJ1-6): AAGVIQSPRHLIKEKRETATLKCYPIPRHDTVYWYQQGPGQDPQFLISFYEKMQSDKGSIPDRFSAQQFSDYHSELNMSSLELGDSALYFCASSLDYGTNNSPLHFGNGTRLTVT.

Worth noting for this clone: At one of its ends the junction is not consistent with the germline gene, which may arise from a read error. This chain links TRBV15 with TRBJ2-3, with TRBD1 matching 7 bases. CDR1 is LNHNV, CDR2 YYDKDF, per germline (reference sequence). The CDR3 sequence is 13 residues long. CDR3 sequence reads: CASRGIRTDTQYF. In DNA form, the CDR3 reads TGTGCCTCCAGGGGGATCCGTACAGATACGCAGTATTTT.

V is TRBV7-2 and J is TRBJ1-1; D may be TRBD1 (5 bases). The CDR3 sequence is 17 residues long. The germline gives CDR1 SGHTA, CDR2 FQGNSA. V lost 5 bases and J lost 5, with 24 bases in between. Here the CDR3 reads CASSLPTFTAGRTEAFF. CDR3 DNA: TGTGCCAGCAGCCTACCCACCTTTACAGCAGGGAGAACTGAAGCTTTCTTT.

This chain links TRBV5-4 with TRBJ2-7; D possibly corresponds to TRBD1 (5 bases). Germline V gene lookup returns CDR1 SGHNT and CDR2 YYREEE (reference sequence). V lost 6 bases to trimming and J lost 1 base, with 14 bases between them. This CDR3 has 14 amino acids. The CDR3 DNA reads TGTGCCAGCATCGAAAGAAGGGGTTCCTACGAGCAGTACTTC. Translated, it gives CASIERRGSYEQYF. Filled out from reference TRBV5-4 and TRBJ2-7, the complete variable domain reads ETGVTQSPTHLIKTRGQQVTLRCSSQSGHNTVSWYQQALGQGPQFIFQYYREEENGRGNFPPRFSGLQFPNYSSELNVNALELDDSALYLCASIERRGSYEQYFGPGTRLTVT.

J is TRBJ2-7 and V is TRBV27; 8 nucleotides match TRBD1. The CDR3 consists of 15 residues. Germline-derived CDR1 and CDR2 are MNHEY and SMNVEV (reference sequence). V dropped 1 base and J dropped 5; count of bases not matched to a gene: 7. In nucleotides, the CDR3 is TGTGCCAGCAGTTTATTGACAGGGGATTCGGACGAGCAGTACTTC. Amino acid sequence: CASSLLTGDSDEQYF.